This T cell receptor (beta chain) was recorded in a study of circulating and synovial CD4+ cells in juvenile arthritis. Study results and limitations: Vbeta family usage analysis did not detect the pathogenic-like versus bulk difference.

Remarks on this clone: Its antigen remains unidentified.

Germline CDR1 and CDR2: SNHLY and FYNNEI. The V gene end was trimmed by 4 bases and the J gene end by 1 base; junction bases not matched to a gene: 5. CDR3 length: 15 residues. The assay was immunoSEQ multiplex PCR, and TCRdb's table has in-frame clones only and misses some. This sample carries approximately 3,500 clones, roughly 79% of them seen once, and the ten largest clones take around 3.5%. The V and J genes are TRBV2 and TRBJ1-1; 8 nucleotides match TRBD1. The specimen was CD4+ T cells from synovial fluid. The receptor's source is a human donor with juvenile idiopathic arthritis. The CDR3 sequence is CASSAQGARNTEAFF. CDR3 bases: TGTGCCAGCAGTGCTCAGGGGGCGCGGAACACTGAAGCTTTCTTT.